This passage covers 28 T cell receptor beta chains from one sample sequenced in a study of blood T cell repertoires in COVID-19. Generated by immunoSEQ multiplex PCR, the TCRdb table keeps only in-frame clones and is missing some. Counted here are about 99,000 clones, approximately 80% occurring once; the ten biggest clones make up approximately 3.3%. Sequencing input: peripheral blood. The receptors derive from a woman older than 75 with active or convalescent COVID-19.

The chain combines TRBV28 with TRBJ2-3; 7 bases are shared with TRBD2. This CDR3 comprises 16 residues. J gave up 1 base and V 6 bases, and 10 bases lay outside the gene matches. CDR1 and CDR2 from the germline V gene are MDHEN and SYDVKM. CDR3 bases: TGTGCCAGCAGCCTGATCCTTGGGGGGGGCACAGATACGCAGTATTTT. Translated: CASSLILGGGTDTQYF.

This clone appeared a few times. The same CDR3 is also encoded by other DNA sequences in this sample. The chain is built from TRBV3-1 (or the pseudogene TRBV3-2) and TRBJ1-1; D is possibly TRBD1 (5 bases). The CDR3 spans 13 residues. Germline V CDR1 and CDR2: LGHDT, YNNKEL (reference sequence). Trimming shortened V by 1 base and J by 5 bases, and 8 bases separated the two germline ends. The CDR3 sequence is CASSQGRGTEAFF. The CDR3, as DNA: TGTGCCAGCAGCCAAGGTCGGGGGACTGAAGCTTTCTTT.

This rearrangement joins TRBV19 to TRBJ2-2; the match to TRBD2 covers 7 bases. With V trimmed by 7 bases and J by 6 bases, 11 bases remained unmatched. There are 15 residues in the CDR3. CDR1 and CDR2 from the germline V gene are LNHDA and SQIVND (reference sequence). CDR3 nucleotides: TGTGCCAGTAACCGGGGGGTCGTAAACGCCGGGGAGCTGTTTTTT. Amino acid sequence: CASNRGVVNAGELFF.

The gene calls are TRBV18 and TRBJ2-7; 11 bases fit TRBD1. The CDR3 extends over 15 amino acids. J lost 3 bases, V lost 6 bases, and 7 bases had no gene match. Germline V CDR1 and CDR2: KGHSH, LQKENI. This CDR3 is CASSLTGTGGYEQYF. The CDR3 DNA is TGTGCCAGCTCCCTTACCGGGACAGGGGGCTACGAGCAGTACTTC. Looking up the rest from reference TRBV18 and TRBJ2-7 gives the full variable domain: NAGVMQNPRHLVRRRGQEARLRCSPMKGHSHVYWYRQLPEEGLKFMVYLQKENIIDESGMPKERFSAEFPKEGPSILRIQQVVRGDSAAYFCASSLTGTGGYEQYFGPGTRLTVT.

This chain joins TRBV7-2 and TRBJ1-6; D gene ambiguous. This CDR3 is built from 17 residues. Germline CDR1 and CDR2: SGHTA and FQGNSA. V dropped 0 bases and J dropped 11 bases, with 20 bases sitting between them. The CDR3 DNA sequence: TGTGCCAGCAGCTTAGCGATTGTCGGATTCAGCGGGCCACCCCTCCACTTT. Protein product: CASSLAIVGFSGPPLHF.

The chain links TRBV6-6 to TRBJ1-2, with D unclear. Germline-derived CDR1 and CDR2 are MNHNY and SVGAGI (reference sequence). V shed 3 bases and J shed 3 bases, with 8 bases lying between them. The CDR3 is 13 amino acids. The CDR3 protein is CASSYPQDYGYTF. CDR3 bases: TGTGCCAGCAGTTATCCGCAGGACTATGGCTACACCTTC.

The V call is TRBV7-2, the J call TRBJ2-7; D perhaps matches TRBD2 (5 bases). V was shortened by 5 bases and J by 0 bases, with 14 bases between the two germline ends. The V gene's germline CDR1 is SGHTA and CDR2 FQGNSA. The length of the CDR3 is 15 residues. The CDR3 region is CASSPSSYSSYEQYF. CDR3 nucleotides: TGTGCCAGCAGCCCTAGCTCCTATAGCTCCTACGAGCAGTACTTC.

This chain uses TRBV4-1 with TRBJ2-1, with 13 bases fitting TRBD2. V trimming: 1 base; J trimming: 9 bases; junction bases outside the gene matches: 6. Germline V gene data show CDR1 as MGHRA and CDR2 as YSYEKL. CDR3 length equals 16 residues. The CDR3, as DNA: TGCGCCAGCAGCCAAGTAGGAGGACTAGCGGGGGCTGAGCAGTTCTTC. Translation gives CASSQVGGLAGAEQFF.

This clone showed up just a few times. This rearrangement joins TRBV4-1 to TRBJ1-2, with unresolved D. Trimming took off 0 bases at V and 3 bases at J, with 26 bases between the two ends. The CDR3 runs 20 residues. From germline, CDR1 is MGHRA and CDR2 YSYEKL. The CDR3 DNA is TGCGCCAGCAGCCAAGATCGATTTAAACTGGGCAGGCTCAAGGACTATGGCTACACCTTC. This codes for CASSQDRFKLGRLKDYGYTF.

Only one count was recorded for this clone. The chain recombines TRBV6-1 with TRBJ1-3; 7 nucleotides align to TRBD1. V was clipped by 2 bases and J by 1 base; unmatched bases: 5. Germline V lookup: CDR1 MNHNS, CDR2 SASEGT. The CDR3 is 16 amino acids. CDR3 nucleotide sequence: TGTGCCAGCAGTGAAACAGGGGCGAATTCTGGAAACACCATATATTTT. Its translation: CASSETGANSGNTIYF.

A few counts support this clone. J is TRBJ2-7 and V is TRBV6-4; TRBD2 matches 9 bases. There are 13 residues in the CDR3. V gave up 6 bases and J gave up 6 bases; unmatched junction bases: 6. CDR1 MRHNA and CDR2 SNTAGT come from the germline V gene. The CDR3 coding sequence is TGTGCCAGCAGAGATGGGACTAGCCTCGAGCAGTACTTC. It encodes CASRDGTSLEQYF.

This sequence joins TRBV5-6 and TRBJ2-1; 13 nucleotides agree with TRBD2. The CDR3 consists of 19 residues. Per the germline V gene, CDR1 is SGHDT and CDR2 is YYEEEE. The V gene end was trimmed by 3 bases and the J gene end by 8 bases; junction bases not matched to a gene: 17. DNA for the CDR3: TGTGCCAGCAGCTCCTACAACCAACGGACTAGCGGGAGACGTTATGAGCAGTTCTTC. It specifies CASSSYNQRTSGRRYEQFF.

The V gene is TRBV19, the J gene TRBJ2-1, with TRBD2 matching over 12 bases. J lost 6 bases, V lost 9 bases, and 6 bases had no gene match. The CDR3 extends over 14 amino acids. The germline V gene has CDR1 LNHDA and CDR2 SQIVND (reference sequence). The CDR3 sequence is CASMGLAGGNEQFF. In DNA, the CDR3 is TGTGCCAGCATGGGACTAGCGGGTGGCAATGAGCAGTTCTTC.

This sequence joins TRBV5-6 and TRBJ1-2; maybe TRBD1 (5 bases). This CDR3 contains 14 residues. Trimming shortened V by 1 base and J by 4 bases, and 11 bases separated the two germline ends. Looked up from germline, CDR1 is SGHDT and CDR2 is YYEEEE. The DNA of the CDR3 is TGTGCCAGCAGCTTGATGGGGCAGCTCTATGGCTACACCTTC. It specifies CASSLMGQLYGYTF.

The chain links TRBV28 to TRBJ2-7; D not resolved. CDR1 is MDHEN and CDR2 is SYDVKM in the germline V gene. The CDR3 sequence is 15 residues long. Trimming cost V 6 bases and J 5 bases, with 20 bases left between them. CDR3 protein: CASRIRVSRGHEQYF. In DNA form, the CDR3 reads TGTGCCAGCAGGATCCGGGTGTCTCGTGGCCACGAGCAGTACTTC.

Here the CDR3 DNA reads TGTGCCATCAGGTCACAGGGGATCCCCTATGGCTACACCTTC. Its protein product is CAIRSQGIPYGYTF. This chain uses TRBV10-3 with TRBJ1-2; 7 nucleotides agree with TRBD1. Germline V lookup: CDR1 ENHRY, CDR2 SYGVKD. V lost 6 bases, J lost 4 bases, and 8 bases stayed unmatched. This CDR3 is 14 amino acids long.

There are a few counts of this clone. The CDR3 coding sequence is TGTGCCAGTAAGCGGGGCGGACAACTCTCCTACGAGCAGTACTTC. Translation gives CASKRGGQLSYEQYF. The chain recombines TRBV5-5 with TRBJ2-7; 7 nucleotides agree with TRBD2. The CDR3 runs to 15 residues. Unmatched junction bases numbered 11, after V lost 8 bases and J lost 0 bases. Germline CDR1 SGHKS, CDR2 YYEKEE (reference sequence).

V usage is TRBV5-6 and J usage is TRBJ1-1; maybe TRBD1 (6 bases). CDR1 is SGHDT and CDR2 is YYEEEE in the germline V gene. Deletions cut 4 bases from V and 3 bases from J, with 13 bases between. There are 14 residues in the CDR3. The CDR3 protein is CASSRTGLYTEAFF. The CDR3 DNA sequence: TGTGCCAGCAGCCGAACAGGGCTGTACACTGAAGCTTTCTTT.

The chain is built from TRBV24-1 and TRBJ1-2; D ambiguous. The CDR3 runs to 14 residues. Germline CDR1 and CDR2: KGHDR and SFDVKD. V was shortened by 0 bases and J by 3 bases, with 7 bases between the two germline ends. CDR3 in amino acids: CATSDLGRDYGYTF. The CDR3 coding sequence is TGTGCCACCAGTGATTTGGGGAGGGACTATGGCTACACCTTC.

The CDR3 reads CASSSLAGGGNEQFF. CDR3 DNA: TGTGCCAGCAGTTCACTAGCGGGAGGGGGCAATGAGCAGTTCTTC. The gene calls are TRBV6-5 and TRBJ2-1; 13 bases map to TRBD2. Trimming removed 4 bases from V and 6 bases from J; junction bases left unmatched: 3. The CDR3 length is 15 residues. Germline V gives CDR1 MNHEY, CDR2 SVGAGI.

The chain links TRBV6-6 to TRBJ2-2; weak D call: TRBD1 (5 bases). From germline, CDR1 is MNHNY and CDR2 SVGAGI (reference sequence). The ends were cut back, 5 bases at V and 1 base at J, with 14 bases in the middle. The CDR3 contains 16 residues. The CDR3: CASSRDSRVNTGELFF. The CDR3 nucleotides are TGTGCCAGCAGTCGAGACAGCAGGGTGAACACCGGGGAGCTGTTTTTT.

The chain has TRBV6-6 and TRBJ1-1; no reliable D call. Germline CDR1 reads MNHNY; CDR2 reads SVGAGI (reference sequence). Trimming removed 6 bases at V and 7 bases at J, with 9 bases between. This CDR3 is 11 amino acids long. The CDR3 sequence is CASSPRLEAFF. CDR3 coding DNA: TGTGCCAGCAGCCCTAGGCTTGAAGCTTTCTTT.

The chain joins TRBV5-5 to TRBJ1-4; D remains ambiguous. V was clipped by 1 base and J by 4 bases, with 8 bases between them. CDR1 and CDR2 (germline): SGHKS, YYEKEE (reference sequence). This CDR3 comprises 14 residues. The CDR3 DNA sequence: TGTGCCAGCAGCTTGTACAGAGATAATGAAAAACTGTTTTTT. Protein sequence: CASSLYRDNEKLFF.

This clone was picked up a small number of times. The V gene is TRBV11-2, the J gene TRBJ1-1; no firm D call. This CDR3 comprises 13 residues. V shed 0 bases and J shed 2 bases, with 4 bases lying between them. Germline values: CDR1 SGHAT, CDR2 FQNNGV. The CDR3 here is CASSLERNTEAFF. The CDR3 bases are TGTGCCAGCAGCTTAGAGAGAAACACTGAAGCTTTCTTT.

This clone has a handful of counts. The CDR3 nucleotides are TGTGCCAGCAGTTACAAAGCGGGAAGCAATCAGCCCCAGCATTTT. It encodes CASSYKAGSNQPQHF. V gene TRBV6-5 combines with J gene TRBJ1-5; D remains ambiguous. The CDR3 has 15 amino acids. Germline V lookup: CDR1 MNHEY, CDR2 SVGAGI. V lost 2 bases to trimming and J lost 1 base, with 9 bases between them.

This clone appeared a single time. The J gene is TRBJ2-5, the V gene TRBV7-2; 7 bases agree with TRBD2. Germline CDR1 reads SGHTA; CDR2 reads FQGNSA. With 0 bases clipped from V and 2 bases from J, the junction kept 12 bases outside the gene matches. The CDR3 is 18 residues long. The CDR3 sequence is CASSLARMASGKQETQYF. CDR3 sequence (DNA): TGTGCCAGCAGCTTAGCACGGATGGCTAGCGGAAAACAAGAGACCCAGTACTTC.

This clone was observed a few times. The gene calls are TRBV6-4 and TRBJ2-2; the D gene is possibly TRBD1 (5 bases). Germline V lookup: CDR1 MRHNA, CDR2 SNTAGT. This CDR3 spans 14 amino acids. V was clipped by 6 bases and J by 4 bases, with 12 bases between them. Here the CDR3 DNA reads TGTGCCAGCAGGACGACAGCCCTCACCGGGGAGCTGTTTTTT. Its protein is CASRTTALTGELFF.

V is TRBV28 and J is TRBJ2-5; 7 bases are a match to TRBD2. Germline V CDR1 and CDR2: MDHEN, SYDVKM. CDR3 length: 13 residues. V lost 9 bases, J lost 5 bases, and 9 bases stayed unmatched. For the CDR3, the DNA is TGTGCCAGTACCGGGGGAGGGAGGGAGACCCAGTACTTC. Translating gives CASTGGGRETQYF.